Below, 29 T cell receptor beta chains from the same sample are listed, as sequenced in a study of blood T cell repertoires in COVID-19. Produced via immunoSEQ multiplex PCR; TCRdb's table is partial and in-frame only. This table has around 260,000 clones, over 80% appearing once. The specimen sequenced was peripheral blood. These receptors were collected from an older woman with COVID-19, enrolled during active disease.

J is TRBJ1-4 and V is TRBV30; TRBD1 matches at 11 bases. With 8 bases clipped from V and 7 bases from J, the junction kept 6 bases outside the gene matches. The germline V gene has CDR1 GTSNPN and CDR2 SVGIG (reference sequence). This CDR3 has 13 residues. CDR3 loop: CAGFGQGAEKLFF. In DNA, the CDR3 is TGTGCCGGGTTCGGACAGGGGGCTGAAAAACTGTTTTTT. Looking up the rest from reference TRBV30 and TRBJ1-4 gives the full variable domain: SQTIHQWPATLVQPVGSPLSLECTVEGTSNPNLYWYRQAAGRGLQLLFYSVGIGQISSEVPQNLSASRPQDRQFILSSKKLLLSDSGFYLCAGFGQGAEKLFFGSGTQLSVL.

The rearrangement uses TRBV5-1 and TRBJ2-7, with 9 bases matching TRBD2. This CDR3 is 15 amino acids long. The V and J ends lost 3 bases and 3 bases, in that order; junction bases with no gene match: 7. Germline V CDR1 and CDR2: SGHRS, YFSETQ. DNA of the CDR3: TGCGCCAGCAGCTCGACTAGCGGAGGACACTACGAGCAGTACTTC. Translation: CASSSTSGGHYEQYF. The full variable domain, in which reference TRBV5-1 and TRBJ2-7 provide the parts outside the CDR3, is KAGVTQTPRYLIKTRGQQVTLSCSPISGHRSVSWYQQTPGQGLQFLFEYFSETQRNKGNFPGRFSGRQFSNSRSEMNVSTLELGDSALYLCASSSTSGGHYEQYFGPGTRLTVT.

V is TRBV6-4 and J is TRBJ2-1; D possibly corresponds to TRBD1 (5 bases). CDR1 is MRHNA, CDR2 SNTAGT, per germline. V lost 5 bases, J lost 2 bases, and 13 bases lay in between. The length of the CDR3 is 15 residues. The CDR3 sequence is CASSLRTSTYNEQFF. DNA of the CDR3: TGTGCCAGCAGTCTCCGGACATCCACCTACAATGAGCAGTTCTTC.

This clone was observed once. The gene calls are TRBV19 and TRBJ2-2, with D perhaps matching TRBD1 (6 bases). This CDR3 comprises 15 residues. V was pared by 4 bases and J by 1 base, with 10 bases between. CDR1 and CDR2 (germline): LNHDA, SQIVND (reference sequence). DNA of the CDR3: TGTGCCAGTAGTACCCCGACAGGGAACACCGGGGAGCTGTTTTTT. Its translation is CASSTPTGNTGELFF.

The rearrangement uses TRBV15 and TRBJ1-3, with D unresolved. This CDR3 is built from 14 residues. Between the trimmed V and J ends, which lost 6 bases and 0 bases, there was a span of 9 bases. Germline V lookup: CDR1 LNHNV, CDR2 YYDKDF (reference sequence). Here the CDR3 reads CATSHFSSGNTIYF. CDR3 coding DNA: TGTGCCACCAGTCATTTCAGCTCTGGAAACACCATATATTTT.

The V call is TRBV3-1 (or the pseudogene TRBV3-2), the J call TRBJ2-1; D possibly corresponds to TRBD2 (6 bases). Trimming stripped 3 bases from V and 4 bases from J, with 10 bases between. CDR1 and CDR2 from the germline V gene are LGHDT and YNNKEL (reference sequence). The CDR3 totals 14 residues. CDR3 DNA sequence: TGTGCCAGCAGCCACCTGACTAGTTACAATGAGCAGTTCTTC. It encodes CASSHLTSYNEQFF.

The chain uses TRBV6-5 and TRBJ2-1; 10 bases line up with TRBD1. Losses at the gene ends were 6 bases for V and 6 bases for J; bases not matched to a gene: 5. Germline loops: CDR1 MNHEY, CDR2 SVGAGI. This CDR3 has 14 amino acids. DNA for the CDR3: TGTGCCAGCAGGGGACAGGGGAAGGGCAATGAGCAGTTCTTC. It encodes CASRGQGKGNEQFF.

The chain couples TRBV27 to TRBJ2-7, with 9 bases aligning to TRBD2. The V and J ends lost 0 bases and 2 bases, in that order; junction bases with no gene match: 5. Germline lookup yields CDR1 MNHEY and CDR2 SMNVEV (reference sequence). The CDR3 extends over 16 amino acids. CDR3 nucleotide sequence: TGTGCCAGCAGTTTATCGAGAGCGGGAGGACCCTACGAGCAGTACTTC. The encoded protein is CASSLSRAGGPYEQYF.

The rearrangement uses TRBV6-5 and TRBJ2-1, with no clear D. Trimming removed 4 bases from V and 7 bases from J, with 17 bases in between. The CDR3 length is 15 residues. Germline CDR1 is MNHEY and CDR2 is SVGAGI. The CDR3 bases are TGTGCCAGCAGTTTTAGACTCGATATAAATAATGAGCAGTTCTTC. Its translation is CASSFRLDINNEQFF.

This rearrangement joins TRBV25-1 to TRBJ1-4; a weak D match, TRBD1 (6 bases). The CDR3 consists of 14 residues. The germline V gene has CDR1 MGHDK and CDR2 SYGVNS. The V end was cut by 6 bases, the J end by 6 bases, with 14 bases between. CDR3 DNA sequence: TGTGCCAGCAGACGGGGGGGCGCCTATGAAAAACTGTTTTTT. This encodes CASRRGGAYEKLFF.

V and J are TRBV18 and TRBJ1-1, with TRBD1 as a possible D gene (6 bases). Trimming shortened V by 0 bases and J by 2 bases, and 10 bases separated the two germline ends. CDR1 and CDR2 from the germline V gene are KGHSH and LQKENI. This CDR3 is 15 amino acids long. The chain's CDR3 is CASSPPGTYNTEAFF. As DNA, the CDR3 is TGTGCCAGCTCACCACCCGGGACATACAACACTGAAGCTTTCTTT. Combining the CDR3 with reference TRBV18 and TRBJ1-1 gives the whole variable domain NAGVMQNPRHLVRRRGQEARLRCSPMKGHSHVYWYRQLPEEGLKFMVYLQKENIIDESGMPKERFSAEFPKEGPSILRIQQVVRGDSAAYFCASSPPGTYNTEAFFGQGTRLTVV.

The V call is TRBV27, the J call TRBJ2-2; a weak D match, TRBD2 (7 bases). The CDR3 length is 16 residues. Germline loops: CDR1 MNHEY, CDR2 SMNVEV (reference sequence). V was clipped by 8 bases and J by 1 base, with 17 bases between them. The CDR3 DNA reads TGTGCCAGCCCCCCCGGGGGGACAAGGAACACCGGGGAGCTGTTTTTT. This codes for CASPPGGTRNTGELFF.

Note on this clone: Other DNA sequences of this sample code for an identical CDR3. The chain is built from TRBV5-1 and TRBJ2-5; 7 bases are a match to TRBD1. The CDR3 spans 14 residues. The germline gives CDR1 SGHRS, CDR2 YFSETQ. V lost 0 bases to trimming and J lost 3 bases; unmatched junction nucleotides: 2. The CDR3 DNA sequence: TGCGCCAGCAGCTTGGGAGGGGGCAAAGAGACCCAGTACTTC. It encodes CASSLGGGKETQYF.

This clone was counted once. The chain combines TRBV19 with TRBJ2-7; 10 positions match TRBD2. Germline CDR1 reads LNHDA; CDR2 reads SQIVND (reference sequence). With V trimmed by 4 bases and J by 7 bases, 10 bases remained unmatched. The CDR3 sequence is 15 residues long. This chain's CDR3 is CASSRPSGRVREQYF. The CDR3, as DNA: TGTGCCAGTAGTAGGCCTAGCGGGAGAGTGAGAGAGCAGTACTTC.

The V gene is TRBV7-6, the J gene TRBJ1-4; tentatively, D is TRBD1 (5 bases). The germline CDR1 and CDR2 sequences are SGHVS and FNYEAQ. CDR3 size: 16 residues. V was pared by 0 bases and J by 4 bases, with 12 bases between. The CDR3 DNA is TGTGCCAGCAGCTTAGCGTTGACAGATTATAATGAAAAACTGTTTTTT. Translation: CASSLALTDYNEKLFF.

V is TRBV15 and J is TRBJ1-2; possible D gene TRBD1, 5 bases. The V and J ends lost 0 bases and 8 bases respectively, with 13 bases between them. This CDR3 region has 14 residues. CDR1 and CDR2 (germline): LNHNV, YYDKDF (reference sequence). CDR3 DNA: TGTGCCACCAGCAGAGATAAAGGGGATAGCGGCTACACCTTC. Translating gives CATSRDKGDSGYTF.

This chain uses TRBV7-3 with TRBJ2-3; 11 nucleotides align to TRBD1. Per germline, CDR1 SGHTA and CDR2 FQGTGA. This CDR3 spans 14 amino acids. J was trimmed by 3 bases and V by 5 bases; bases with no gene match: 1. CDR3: CASSRDRGTDTQYF. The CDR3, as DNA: TGTGCCAGCAGCCGGGACAGGGGGACAGATACGCAGTATTTT.

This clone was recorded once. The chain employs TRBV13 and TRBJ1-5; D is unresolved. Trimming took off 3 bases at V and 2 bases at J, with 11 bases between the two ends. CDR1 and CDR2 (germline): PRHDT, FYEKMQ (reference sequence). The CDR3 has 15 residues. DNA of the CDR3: TGTGCCAGCAGCTTTAGAGGTGGTGGCAATCAGCCCCAGCATTTT. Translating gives CASSFRGGGNQPQHF.

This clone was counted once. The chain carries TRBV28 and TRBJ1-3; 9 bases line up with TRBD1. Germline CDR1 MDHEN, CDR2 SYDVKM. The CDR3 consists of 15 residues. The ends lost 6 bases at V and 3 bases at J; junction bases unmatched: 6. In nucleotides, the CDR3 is TGTGCCAGCAGCATACAGGGGGCTGTTGGAAACACCATATATTTT. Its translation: CASSIQGAVGNTIYF.

The CDR3 spells CASSSDRDWDTQYF. In nucleotides, the CDR3 is TGTGCCAGCAGTTCCGACAGGGATTGGGATACGCAGTATTTT. This rearrangement joins TRBV6-2 or TRBV6-3 to TRBJ2-3, with 7 bases lining up with TRBD1. V gave up 4 bases and J gave up 6 bases; unmatched junction bases: 7. CDR3 length equals 14 residues. The V gene's germline CDR1 is MNHEY and CDR2 SVGEGT.

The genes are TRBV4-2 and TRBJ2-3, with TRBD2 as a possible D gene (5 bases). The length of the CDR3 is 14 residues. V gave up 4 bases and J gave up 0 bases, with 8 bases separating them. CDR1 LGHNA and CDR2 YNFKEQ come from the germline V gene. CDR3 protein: CASSRLTSTDTQYF. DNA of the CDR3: TGTGCCAGCAGCCGACTAACTAGCACAGATACGCAGTATTTT.

The CDR3 loop reads CASRTDRDPWGEQYF. CDR3 DNA: TGTGCCAGCAGAACGGACAGGGACCCTTGGGGCGAGCAGTACTTC. The chain employs TRBV28 and TRBJ2-7; TRBD1 aligns across 8 bases. This CDR3 spans 15 amino acids. Germline CDR1 MDHEN, CDR2 SYDVKM. After removal of 6 bases from V and 6 bases from J, the junction contained 13 bases not matched to a gene.

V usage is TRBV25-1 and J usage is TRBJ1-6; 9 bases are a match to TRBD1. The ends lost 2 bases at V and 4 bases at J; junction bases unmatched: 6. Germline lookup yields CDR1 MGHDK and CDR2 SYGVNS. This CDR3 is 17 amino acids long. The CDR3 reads CASSETGGAGYNSPLHF. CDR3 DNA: TGTGCCAGCAGTGAAACAGGGGGCGCAGGATATAATTCACCCCTCCACTTT.

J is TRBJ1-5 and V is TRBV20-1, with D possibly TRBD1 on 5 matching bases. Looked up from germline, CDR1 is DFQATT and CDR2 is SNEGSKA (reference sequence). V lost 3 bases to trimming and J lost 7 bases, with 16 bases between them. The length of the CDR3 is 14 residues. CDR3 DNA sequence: TGCAGTGCTAGTTCGGAGGGAAGGGACCAGCCCCAGCATTTT. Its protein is CSASSEGRDQPQHF.

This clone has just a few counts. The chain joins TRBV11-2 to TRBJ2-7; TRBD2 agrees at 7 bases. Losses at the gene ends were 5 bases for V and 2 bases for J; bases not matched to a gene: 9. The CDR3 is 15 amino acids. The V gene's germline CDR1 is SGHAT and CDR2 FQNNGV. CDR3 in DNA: TGTGCCAGCAGCATAGGGAGCGGGATTGCCTACGAGCAGTACTTC. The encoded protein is CASSIGSGIAYEQYF.

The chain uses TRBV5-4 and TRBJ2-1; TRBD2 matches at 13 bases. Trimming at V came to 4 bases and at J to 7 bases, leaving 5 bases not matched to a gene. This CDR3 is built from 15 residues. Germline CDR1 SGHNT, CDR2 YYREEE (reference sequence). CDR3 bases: TGTGCCAGCAGCGCCGGGACTAGCGGGACTAATGAGCAGTTCTTC. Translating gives CASSAGTSGTNEQFF.

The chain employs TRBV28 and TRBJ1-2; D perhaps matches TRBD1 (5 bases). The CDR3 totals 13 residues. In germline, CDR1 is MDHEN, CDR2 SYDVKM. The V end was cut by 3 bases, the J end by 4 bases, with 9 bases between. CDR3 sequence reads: CASSLGHLYGYTF. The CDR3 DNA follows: TGTGCCAGCAGTTTGGGGCACCTCTATGGCTACACCTTC.

As DNA, the CDR3 is TGTGCCAGCAGCTCTGGGCCTCCCGTGATGAACACTGAAGCTTTCTTT. It is translated as CASSSGPPVMNTEAFF. The chain uses TRBV9 and TRBJ1-1, with D unresolved. The CDR3 loop spans 16 amino acids. Germline V gene lookup returns CDR1 SGDLS and CDR2 YYNGEE. With 4 bases removed from V and 0 bases from J, the gap between germline ends came to 16 bases.

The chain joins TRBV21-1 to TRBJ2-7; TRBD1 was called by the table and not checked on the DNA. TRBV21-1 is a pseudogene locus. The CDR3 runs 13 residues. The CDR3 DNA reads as TGTGCCAGCAGCAAAGCGCGACAGGACGAGCAGTACTTC. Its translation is CASSKARQDEQYF.